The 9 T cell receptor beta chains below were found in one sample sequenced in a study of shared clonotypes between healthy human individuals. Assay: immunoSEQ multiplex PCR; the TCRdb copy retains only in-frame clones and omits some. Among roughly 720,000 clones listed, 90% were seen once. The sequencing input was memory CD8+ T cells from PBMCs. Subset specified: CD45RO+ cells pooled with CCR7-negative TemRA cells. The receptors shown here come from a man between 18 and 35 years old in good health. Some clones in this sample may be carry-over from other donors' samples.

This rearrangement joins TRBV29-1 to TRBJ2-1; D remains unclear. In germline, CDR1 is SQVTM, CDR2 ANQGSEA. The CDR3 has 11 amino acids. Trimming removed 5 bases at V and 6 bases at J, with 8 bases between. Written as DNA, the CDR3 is TGCAGCGTTCCGCCCCTCAATGAGCAGTTCTTC. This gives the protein CSVPPLNEQFF.

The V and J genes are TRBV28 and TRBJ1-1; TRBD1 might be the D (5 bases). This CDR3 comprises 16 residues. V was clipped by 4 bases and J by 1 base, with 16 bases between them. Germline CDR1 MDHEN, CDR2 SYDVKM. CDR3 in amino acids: CASSSTPGRPNTEAFF. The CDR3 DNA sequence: TGTGCCAGCAGTTCGACACCGGGACGGCCGAACACTGAAGCTTTCTTT.

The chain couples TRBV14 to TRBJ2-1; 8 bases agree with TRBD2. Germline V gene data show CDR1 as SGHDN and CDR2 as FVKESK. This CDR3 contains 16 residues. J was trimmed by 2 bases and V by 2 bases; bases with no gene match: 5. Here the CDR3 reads CASSQLAGYTYNEQFF. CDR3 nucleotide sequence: TGTGCCAGCAGCCAATTAGCGGGATACACCTACAATGAGCAGTTCTTC.

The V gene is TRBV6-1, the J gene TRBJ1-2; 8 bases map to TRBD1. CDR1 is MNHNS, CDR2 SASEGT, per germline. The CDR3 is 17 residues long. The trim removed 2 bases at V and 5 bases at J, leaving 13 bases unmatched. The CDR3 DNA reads TGTGCCAGCAGTGAAAATTTAGCGGGGACAGGTGAATATGGCTACACCTTC. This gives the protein CASSENLAGTGEYGYTF.

CDR3 nucleotide sequence: TGCGCCAGCAGCCTTAACTTACAGGGGAACACCGGGGAGCTGTTTTTT. The encoded protein is CASSLNLQGNTGELFF. The genes are TRBV4-1 and TRBJ2-2, with D tentatively TRBD1 (6 bases). The germline CDR1 and CDR2 sequences are MGHRA and YSYEKL. This CDR3 region has 16 residues. Trimming removed 4 bases from V and 1 base from J, with 13 bases in between.

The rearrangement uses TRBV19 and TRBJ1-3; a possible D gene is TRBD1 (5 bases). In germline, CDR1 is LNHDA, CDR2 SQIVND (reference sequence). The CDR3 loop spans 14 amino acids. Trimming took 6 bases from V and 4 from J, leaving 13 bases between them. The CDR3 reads CASRGPGRGNTIYF. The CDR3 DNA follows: TGTGCCAGTAGGGGACCAGGACGGGGAAACACCATATATTTT.

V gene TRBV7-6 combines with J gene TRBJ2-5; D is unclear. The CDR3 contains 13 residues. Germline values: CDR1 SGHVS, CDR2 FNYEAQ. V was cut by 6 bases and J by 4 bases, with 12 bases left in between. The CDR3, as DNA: TGTGCCAGCAGGGCCCGGGTTTTAGAGACCCAGTACTTC. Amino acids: CASRARVLETQYF.

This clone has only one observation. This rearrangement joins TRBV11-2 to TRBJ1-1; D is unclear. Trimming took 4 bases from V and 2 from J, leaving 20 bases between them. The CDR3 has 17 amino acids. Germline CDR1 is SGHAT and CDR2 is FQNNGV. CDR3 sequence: CASSWVGMLGGNTEAFF. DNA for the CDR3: TGTGCCAGCAGCTGGGTGGGGATGTTGGGAGGTAACACTGAAGCTTTCTTT.

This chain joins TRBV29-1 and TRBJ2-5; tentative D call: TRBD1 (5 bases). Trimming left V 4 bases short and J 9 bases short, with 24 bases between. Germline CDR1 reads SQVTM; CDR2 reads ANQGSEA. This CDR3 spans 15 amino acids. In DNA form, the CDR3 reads TGCAGCGTTGTGGGGATCCCCAGAACACAAGGGGCCCAGTACTTC. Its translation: CSVVGIPRTQGAQYF.